A single sample is the source of the 2 T cell receptor gamma chains below, sequenced in a study of γδ T cells in repeated Plasmodium falciparum infection. TCRdb reran clone calling via CATT on the multiplex PCR reads. Here the sample spans tens of thousands of gamma-chain clones, about 3% being singletons. Vgamma9/Vdelta2+ and Vdelta2-negative gammadelta T cells were flow-sorted from PBMC for bulk sequencing. What was sequenced was gamma-delta T cells from blood. Receptor source: a pool of human donors (malaria-infected and uninfected, not separated).

Only a few counts were recorded for this clone. TCRdb's protein, taken from a much larger clone, differs from this DNA's translation at residue 3, likely owing to a read error; the protein displayed comes from the DNA. J is TRGJ1 or TRGJ2 and V is TRGV2. The J gene was missing in TCRdb and was found by matching the end of the DNA to germline. The germline CDR1 and CDR2 sequences are EGSNGY and YDSYNSKV. CDR3 size: 13 residues. CDR3 region: CAIWDPPGYKKLF. CDR3 DNA sequence: TGTGCCATCTGGGACCCCCCGGGATATAAGAAACTCTTT.

Many counts were recorded for this clone. The rearrangement links TRGV9 to TRGJ1 or TRGJ2. This CDR3 comprises 13 residues. Trimming took 2 bases from V and 5 from J; bases not matched to a gene: 6. Germline-derived CDR1 and CDR2 are GITISATS and ISYDGTV (reference sequence). In DNA form, the CDR3 reads TGTGCCTTGTGGGAGGGAAGGGATTATAAGAAACTCTTT. Translated: CALWEGRDYKKLF.